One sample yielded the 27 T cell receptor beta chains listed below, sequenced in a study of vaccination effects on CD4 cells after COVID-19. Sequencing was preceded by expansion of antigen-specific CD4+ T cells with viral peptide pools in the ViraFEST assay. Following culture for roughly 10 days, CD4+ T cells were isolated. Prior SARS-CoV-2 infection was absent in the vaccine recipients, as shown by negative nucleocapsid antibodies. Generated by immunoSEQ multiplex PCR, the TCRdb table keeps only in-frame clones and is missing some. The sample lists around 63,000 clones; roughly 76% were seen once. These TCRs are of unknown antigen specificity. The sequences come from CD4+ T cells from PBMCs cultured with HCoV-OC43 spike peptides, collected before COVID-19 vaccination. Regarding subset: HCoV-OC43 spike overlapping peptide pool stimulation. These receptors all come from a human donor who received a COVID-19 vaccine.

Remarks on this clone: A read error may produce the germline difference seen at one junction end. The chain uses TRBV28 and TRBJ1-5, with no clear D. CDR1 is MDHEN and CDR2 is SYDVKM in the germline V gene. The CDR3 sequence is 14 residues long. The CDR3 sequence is CASSLLDSNQPQHF. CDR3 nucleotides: TGTGCCAGCAGCTTATTAGATAGCAATCAGCCCCAGCATTTT.

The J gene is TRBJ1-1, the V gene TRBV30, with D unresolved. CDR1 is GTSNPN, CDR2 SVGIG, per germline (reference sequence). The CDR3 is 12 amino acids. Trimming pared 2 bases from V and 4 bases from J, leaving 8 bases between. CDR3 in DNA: TGTGCCTGGAGTTCGGGTGGCACTGAAGCTTTCTTT. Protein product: CAWSSGGTEAFF.

CDR3 residues: CASSESRRSYEQYV. The CDR3 DNA reads TGCGCCAGCAGTGAGTCTAGGCGGAGCTACGAGCAGTACGTC. This rearrangement joins TRBV10-2 to TRBJ2-7, with no clear D. Trimming shortened V by 0 bases and J by 3 bases, and 9 bases separated the two germline ends. Germline V CDR1 and CDR2: WSHSY, SAAADI. The CDR3 runs to 14 residues.

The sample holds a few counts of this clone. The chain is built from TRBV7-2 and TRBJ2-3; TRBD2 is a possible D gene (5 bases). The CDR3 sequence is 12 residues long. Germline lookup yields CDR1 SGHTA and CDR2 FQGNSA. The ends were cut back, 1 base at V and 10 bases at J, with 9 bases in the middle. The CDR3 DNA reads TGTGCCAGCAGCTTAGTTACGAGGGCGCAGTATTTT. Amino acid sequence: CASSLVTRAQYF. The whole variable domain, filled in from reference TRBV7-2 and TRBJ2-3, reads GAGVSQSPSNKVTEKGKDVELRCDPISGHTALYWYRQSLGQGLEFLIYFQGNSAPDKSGLPSDRFSAERTGGSVSTLTIQRTQQEDSAVYLCASSLVTRAQYFGPGTRLTVL.

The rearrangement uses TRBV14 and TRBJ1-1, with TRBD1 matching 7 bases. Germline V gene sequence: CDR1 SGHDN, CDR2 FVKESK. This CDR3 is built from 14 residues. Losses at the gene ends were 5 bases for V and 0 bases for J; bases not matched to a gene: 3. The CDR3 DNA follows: TGTGCCAGCAGCACGGGACAGTTGAACACTGAAGCTTTCTTT. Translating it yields CASSTGQLNTEAFF.

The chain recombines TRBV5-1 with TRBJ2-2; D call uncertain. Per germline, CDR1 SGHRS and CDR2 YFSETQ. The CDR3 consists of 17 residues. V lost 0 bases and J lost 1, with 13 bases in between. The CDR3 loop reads CASSLAAPSLNTGELFF. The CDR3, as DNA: TGCGCCAGCAGCTTGGCAGCTCCGAGCCTGAACACCGGGGAGCTGTTTTTT. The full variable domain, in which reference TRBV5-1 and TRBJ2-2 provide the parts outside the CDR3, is KAGVTQTPRYLIKTRGQQVTLSCSPISGHRSVSWYQQTPGQGLQFLFEYFSETQRNKGNFPGRFSGRQFSNSRSEMNVSTLELGDSALYLCASSLAAPSLNTGELFFGEGSRLTVL.

The chain's CDR3 is CATSDPGQGEETQYF. CDR3 coding DNA: TGTGCCACCAGTGATCCTGGACAGGGGGAGGAGACCCAGTACTTC. V is TRBV24-1 and J is TRBJ2-5; the match to TRBD1 covers 10 bases. V was pared by 3 bases and J by 5 bases, with 5 bases of the junction left unmatched. Germline-derived CDR1 and CDR2 are KGHDR and SFDVKD. CDR3 length: 15 amino acids.

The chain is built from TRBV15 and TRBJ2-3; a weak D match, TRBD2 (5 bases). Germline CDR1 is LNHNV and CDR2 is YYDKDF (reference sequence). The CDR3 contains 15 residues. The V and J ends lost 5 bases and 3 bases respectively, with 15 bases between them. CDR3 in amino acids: CATSRRTSRTDTQYF. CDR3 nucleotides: TGTGCCACCAGCCGCAGGACTTCGCGGACAGATACGCAGTATTTT.

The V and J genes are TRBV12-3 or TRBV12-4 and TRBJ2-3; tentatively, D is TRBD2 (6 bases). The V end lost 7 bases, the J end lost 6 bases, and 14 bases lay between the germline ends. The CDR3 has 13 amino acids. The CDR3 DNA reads TGTGCCAGCAAACCACACCGGGGGGATACGCAGTATTTT. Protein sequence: CASKPHRGDTQYF.

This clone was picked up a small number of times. The CDR3 DNA follows: TGTGCCAGCAGAGATGAGTATAATTCACCCCTCCACTTT. Amino acid sequence: CASRDEYNSPLHF. The chain couples TRBV2 to TRBJ1-6, with unresolved D. Germline V gene data show CDR1 as SNHLY and CDR2 as FYNNEI. Trimming removed 6 bases from V and 4 bases from J, with 7 bases in between. The CDR3 is made up of 13 amino acids.

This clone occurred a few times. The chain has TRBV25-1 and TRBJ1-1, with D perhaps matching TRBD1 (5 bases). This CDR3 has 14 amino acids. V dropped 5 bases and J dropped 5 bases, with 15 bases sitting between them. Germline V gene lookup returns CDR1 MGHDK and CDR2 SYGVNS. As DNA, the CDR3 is TGTGCCAGCAGTCCAAGTGGGTGGGGGACTGAAGCTTTCTTT. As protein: CASSPSGWGTEAFF.

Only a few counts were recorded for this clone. CDR3 nucleotide sequence: TGTGCCAGCAGTTACGGGCTCCCCTCGAGGTACACTGAAGCTTTCTTT. It specifies CASSYGLPSRYTEAFF. V gene TRBV6-5 combines with J gene TRBJ1-1; D not certain. The V gene lost 2 bases and the J gene lost 3 bases, with 16 bases spanning the gap. This CDR3 spans 16 amino acids. In germline, CDR1 is MNHEY, CDR2 SVGAGI.

The CDR3 here is CASSSAPGQATDTQYF. In nucleotides, the CDR3 is TGTGCCAGCAGCTCTGCACCGGGACAGGCCACAGATACGCAGTATTTT. J is TRBJ2-3 and V is TRBV7-3; 8 bases fit TRBD1. Germline V gene data show CDR1 as SGHTA and CDR2 as FQGTGA. The J segment lost 2 bases and the V segment lost 4 bases, leaving 8 bases of the junction unmatched. The CDR3 is 16 amino acids.

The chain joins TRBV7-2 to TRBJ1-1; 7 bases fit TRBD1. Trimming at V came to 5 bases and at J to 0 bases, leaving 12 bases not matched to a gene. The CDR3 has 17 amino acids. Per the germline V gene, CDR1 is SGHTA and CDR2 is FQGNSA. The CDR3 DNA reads TGTGCCAGCAGCCGCAAGGGGACAGAAACTTTGAACACTGAAGCTTTCTTT. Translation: CASSRKGTETLNTEAFF.

The CDR3 spells CATSDFQGPRGGQGSYNEQFF. CDR3 sequence (DNA): TGTGCCACCAGTGATTTTCAAGGGCCCAGGGGGGGACAGGGCTCCTACAATGAGCAGTTCTTC. The chain has TRBV24-1 and TRBJ2-1, with 9 positions matching TRBD1. From germline, CDR1 is KGHDR and CDR2 SFDVKD. This CDR3 spans 21 amino acids. Trimming took 1 base from V and 0 from J; bases not matched to a gene: 15.

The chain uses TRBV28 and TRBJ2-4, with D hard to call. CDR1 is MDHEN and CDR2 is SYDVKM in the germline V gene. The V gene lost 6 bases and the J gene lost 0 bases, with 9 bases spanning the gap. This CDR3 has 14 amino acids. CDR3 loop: CASSIFLAKNIQYF. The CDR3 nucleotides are TGTGCCAGCAGCATATTCCTAGCCAAAAACATTCAGTACTTC.

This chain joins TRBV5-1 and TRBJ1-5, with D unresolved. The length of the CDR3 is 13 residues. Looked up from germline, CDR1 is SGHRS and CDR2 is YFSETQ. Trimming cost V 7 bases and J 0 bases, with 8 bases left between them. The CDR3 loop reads CASRSSSNQPQHF. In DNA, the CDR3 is TGCGCCAGCCGATCGAGTAGCAATCAGCCCCAGCATTTT.

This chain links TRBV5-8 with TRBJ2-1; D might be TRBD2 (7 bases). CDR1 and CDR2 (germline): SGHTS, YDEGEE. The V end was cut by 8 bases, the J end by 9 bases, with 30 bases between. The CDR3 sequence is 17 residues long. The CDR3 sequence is CASPQGPGEGDRSEQFF. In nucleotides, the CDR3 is TGTGCCAGTCCCCAGGGACCAGGGGAGGGAGACAGAAGTGAGCAGTTCTTC.

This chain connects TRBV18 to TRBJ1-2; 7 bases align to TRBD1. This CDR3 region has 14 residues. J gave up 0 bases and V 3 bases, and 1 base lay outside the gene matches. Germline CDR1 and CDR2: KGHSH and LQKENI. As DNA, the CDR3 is TGTGCCAGCTCACCGGACAGGACTAACTATGGCTACACCTTC. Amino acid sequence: CASSPDRTNYGYTF.

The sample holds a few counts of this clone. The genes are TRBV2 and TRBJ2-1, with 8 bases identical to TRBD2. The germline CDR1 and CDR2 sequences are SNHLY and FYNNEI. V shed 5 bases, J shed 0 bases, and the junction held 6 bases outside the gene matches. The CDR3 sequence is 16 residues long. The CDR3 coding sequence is TGTGCCAGCAGTCGGGGGGGATCCAACTCCTACAATGAGCAGTTCTTC. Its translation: CASSRGGSNSYNEQFF.

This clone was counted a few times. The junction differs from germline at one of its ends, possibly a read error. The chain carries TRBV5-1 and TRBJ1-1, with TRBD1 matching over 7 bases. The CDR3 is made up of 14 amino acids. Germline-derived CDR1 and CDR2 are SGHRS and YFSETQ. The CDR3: CASTLDRTNTEAFF. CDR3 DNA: TGCGCCAGCACCTTGGACAGGACGAACACTGAAGCTTTCTTT.

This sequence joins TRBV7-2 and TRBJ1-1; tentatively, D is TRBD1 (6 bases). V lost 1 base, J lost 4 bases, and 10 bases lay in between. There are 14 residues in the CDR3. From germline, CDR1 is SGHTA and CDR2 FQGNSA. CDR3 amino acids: CASSLEQGGTEAFF. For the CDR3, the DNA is TGTGCCAGCAGCTTAGAACAGGGCGGCACTGAAGCTTTCTTT.

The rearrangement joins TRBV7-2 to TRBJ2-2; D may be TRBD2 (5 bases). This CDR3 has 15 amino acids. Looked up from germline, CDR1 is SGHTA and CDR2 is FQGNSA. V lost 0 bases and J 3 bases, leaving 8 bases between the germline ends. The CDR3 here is CASSLAGGYTGELFF. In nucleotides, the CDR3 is TGTGCCAGCAGCTTAGCTGGAGGCTACACCGGGGAGCTGTTTTTT.

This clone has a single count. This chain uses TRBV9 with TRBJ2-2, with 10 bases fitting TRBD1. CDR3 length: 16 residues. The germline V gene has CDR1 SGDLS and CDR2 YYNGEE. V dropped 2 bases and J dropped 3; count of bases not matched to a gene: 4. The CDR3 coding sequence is TGTGCCAGCAGCGTTTATGGGACAGGGGACACCGGGGAGCTGTTTTTT. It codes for CASSVYGTGDTGELFF.

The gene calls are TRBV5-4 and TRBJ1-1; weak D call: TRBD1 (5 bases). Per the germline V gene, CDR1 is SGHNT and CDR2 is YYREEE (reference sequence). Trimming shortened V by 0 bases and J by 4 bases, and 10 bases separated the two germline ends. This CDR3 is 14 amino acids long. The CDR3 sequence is CASSLGPRGTEAFF. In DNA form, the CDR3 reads TGTGCCAGCAGCTTGGGCCCGAGGGGCACTGAAGCTTTCTTT.

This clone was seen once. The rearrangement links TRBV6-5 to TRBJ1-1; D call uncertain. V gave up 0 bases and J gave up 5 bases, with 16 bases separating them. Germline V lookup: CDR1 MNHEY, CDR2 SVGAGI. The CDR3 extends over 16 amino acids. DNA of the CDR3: TGTGCCAGCAGTTACTCGAGAAGGGCCGCCCAAACTGAAGCTTTCTTT. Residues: CASSYSRRAAQTEAFF.

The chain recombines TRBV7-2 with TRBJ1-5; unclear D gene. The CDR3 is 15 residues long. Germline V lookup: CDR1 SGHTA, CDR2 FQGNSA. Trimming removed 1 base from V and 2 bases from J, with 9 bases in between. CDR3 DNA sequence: TGTGCCAGCAGCTTAGGTCAGAACGGCAATCAGCCCCAGCATTTT. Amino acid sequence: CASSLGQNGNQPQHF. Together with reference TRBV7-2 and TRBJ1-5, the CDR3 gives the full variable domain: GAGVSQSPSNKVTEKGKDVELRCDPISGHTALYWYRQSLGQGLEFLIYFQGNSAPDKSGLPSDRFSAERTGGSVSTLTIQRTQQEDSAVYLCASSLGQNGNQPQHFGDGTRLSIL.